The 19 T cell receptor beta chains presented below share a single source sample, sequenced in a study of T cells expressing NK-cell markers. Reprocessing the 5' RACE reads, TCRdb reports a single entry for every CDR3 protein and omits DNA. The sample has a few hundred thousand distinct CDR3 sequences, and its top ten clones hold more than 1.4%. The sequenced sample was blood T cells: a sorted CD56 or NKG2C T cell subset, CD4+ or CD8+ T cells, or bulk PBMC T cells (not recorded which). The receptors here all came from a woman aged 50 to 60 in good health.

V gene TRBV10-3 combines with J gene TRBJ2-4. CDR1 is ENHRY, CDR2 SYGVKD, per germline. The CDR3 consists of 16 residues. This chain's CDR3 is CAISGRYKRAKNIQYF.

V usage is TRBV5-1 and J usage is TRBJ2-2; TCRdb lists TRBD2, though no DNA is available to test this call. CDR1 and CDR2 (germline): SGHRS, YFSETQ. This CDR3 spans 12 amino acids. The chain's CDR3 is CASSRGAGELFF.

The chain combines TRBV12-3 or TRBV12-4 with TRBJ1-2. The CDR3 is 14 amino acids. CDR3 amino acids: CASSFRAANYGYTF.

The rearrangement joins TRBV7-2 to TRBJ2-7; as DNA is missing, the TRBD1 call by TCRdb cannot be tested. The germline gives CDR1 SGHTA, CDR2 FQGNSA. This CDR3 spans 16 amino acids. CDR3 region: CASSLGAGGATYEQYF. Full variable domain (rest looked up from reference TRBV7-2 and TRBJ2-7): GAGVSQSPSNKVTEKGKDVELRCDPISGHTALYWYRQSLGQGLEFLIYFQGNSAPDKSGLPSDRFSAERTGGSVSTLTIQRTQQEDSAVYLCASSLGAGGATYEQYFGPGTRLTVT.

CDR3 residues: CASSPPVPRGLGTQYF. This sequence joins TRBV14 and TRBJ2-3; checking the TCRdb D call of TRBD1 is not possible without DNA. Germline values: CDR1 SGHDN, CDR2 FVKESK. CDR3 length: 16 amino acids.

The chain joins TRBV12-5 to TRBJ2-3; TCRdb names TRBD2, which stays unverified in the absence of DNA. Germline V CDR1 and CDR2: LGHNT, FRNRAP. The CDR3 runs 14 residues. CDR3 loop: CASGPAGEGDTQYF.

The V and J genes are TRBV11-2 and TRBJ2-1; TCRdb gives TRBD2 as the D gene, but with no DNA this cannot be confirmed. Germline V gene data show CDR1 as SGHAT and CDR2 as FQNNGV. The CDR3 consists of 16 residues. This chain's CDR3 is CASSLGLRESYNEQFF.

The rearrangement uses TRBV6-1 and TRBJ2-7. The CDR3 covers 16 residues. Germline V gene data show CDR1 as MNHNS and CDR2 as SASEGT. Here the CDR3 reads CASSEGHRQGPYEQYF.

This rearrangement joins TRBV10-3 to TRBJ2-1; TCRdb's D gene call, TRBD2, goes unchecked for lack of DNA. Germline V gene sequence: CDR1 ENHRY, CDR2 SYGVKD. This CDR3 comprises 15 residues. The CDR3 sequence: CAIGGTSGSVNEQFF.

The chain couples TRBV11-2 to TRBJ2-3; the D gene TCRdb calls, TRBD2, cannot be checked with no DNA. The CDR3 totals 17 residues. The germline CDR1 and CDR2 sequences are SGHAT and FQNNGV. The CDR3 sequence is CASSYPRGEVSTDTQYF.

The chain links TRBV21-1 to TRBJ1-3. TRBV21-1 is a documented pseudogene. The CDR3 covers 12 residues. This chain's CDR3 is CASRVDGNTIYF.

CDR3 loop: CASSIATGRETQYF. The chain joins TRBV19 to TRBJ2-5; TCRdb gives TRBD1 as the D gene, but with no DNA this cannot be confirmed. CDR3 length equals 14 residues. The germline V gene encodes CDR1 LNHDA and CDR2 SQIVND (reference sequence).

V and J are TRBV6-2 or TRBV6-3 and TRBJ2-1; the TCRdb call, TRBD2, lacks DNA for checking. CDR3 length: 16 amino acids. Germline V CDR1 and CDR2: MNHEY, SVGEGT. This chain's CDR3 is CASSYWGLAGQGEQFF.

The rearrangement joins TRBV30 to TRBJ2-5; as DNA is missing, the TRBD1 call by TCRdb cannot be tested. CDR3 length: 15 amino acids. Germline CDR1 and CDR2: GTSNPN and SVGIG (reference sequence). The CDR3 here is CAWSLGDRDQETQYF.

The genes are TRBV6-5 and TRBJ2-7; TCRdb's assignment of TRBD2 cannot be checked, as there is no DNA. CDR3 length: 13 residues. Germline V gene sequence: CDR1 MNHEY, CDR2 SVGAGI. CDR3 amino acids: CASSRAGGYEQYF.

The chain carries TRBV9 and TRBJ2-5; TCRdb indicates TRBD1, and absent DNA this call remains unverified. Germline CDR1 and CDR2: SGDLS and YYNGEE. CDR3 size: 14 residues. CDR3 loop: CASSGTGGAETQYF.

The chain employs TRBV28 and TRBJ2-1; TCRdb outputs TRBD1, but without DNA this stays unchecked. The CDR3 loop spans 16 amino acids. Germline assignment: CDR1 MDHEN and CDR2 SYDVKM. CDR3 sequence: CASSPNSGGPYNEQFF.

V gene TRBV7-9 combines with J gene TRBJ2-2; TCRdb's D call, TRBD1, is unchecked because there is no DNA. The CDR3 is 15 residues long. CDR1 is SEHNR and CDR2 is FQNEAQ in the germline V gene (reference sequence). The CDR3 is CASTRDRVLAGELFF.

The V call is TRBV13, the J call TRBJ1-5; TCRdb's D gene call, TRBD1, goes unchecked for lack of DNA. The CDR3 runs to 14 residues. Germline loops: CDR1 PRHDT, CDR2 FYEKMQ (reference sequence). The CDR3 here is CASSLNRANQPQHF.